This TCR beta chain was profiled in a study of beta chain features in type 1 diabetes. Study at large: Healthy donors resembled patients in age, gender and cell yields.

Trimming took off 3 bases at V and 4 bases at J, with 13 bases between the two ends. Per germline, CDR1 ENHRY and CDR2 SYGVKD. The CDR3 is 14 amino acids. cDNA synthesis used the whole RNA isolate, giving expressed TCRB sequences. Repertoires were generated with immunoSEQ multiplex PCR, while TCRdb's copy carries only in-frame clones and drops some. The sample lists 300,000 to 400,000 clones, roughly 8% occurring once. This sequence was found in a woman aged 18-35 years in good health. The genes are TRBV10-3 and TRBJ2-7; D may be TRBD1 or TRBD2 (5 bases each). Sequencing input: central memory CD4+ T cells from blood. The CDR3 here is CAISEWGPTYEQYF. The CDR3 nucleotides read TGTGCCATCAGTGAATGGGGACCCACTTACGAGCAGTACTTC.